The source of this T cell receptor beta chain is a study of graft-versus-host responses after intestinal transplantation. Study as a whole: Each recipient received anti-thymocyte globulin induction, then tacrolimus and steroids for 2 to 4 years.

Overall study results and limits: There were GvH clones found in recipient marrow, and some of them appeared first in ileum or blood. Maximum circulating GvH clone levels tracked with early post-transplant HvG decreases. Those patients showing graft-donor T cell macrochimerism displayed high graft-versus-host to host-versus-graft clonal ratios in allografts.

Measured with immunoSEQ multiplex PCR; TCRdb has only the in-frame clones, and not every one. The sample lists under 150,000 clones, 90% to 95% occurring once. A note on this clone: The antigen remains undetermined.

The CDR3 covers 15 residues. Germline V gene lookup returns CDR1 SGHNT and CDR2 YYREEE (reference sequence). Trimming cost V 0 bases and J 4 bases, with 12 bases left between them. This TCR derives from a human donor who received an intestinal transplant. V usage is TRBV5-4 and J usage is TRBJ2-3, with D possibly TRBD1 on 5 matching bases. Sample: unstimulated CD4+ T cells sorted from spleen or lymph node cells, taken before intestinal transplant. For the CDR3, the DNA is TGTGCCAGCAGCTTGGGCGGAGAAGGGGCAGATACGCAGTATTTT. Its translation is CASSLGGEGADTQYF.